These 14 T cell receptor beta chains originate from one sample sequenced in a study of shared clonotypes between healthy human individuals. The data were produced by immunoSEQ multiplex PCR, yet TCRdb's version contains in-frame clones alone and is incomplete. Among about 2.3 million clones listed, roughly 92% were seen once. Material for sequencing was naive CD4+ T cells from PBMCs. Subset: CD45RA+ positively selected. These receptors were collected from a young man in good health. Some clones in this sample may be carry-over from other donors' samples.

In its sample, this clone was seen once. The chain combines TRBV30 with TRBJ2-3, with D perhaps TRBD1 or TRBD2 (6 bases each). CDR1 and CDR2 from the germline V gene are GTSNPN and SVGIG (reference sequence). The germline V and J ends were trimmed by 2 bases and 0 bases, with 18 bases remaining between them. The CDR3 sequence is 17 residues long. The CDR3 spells CAWSQGLAPWSTDTQYF. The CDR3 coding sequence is TGTGCCTGGAGTCAGGGGCTAGCGCCCTGGAGCACAGATACGCAGTATTTT. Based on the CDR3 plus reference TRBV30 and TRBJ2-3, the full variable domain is SQTIHQWPATLVQPVGSPLSLECTVEGTSNPNLYWYRQAAGRGLQLLFYSVGIGQISSEVPQNLSASRPQDRQFILSSKKLLLSDSGFYLCAWSQGLAPWSTDTQYFGPGTRLTVL.

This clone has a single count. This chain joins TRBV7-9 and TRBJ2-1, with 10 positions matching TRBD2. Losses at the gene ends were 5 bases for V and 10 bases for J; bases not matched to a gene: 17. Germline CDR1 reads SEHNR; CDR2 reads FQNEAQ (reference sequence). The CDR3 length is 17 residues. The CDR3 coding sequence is TGTGCCAGCAGCCCCCGAAGCGGGAGGGCCCGCGAAGCCGAGCAGTTCTTC. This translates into CASSPRSGRAREAEQFF.

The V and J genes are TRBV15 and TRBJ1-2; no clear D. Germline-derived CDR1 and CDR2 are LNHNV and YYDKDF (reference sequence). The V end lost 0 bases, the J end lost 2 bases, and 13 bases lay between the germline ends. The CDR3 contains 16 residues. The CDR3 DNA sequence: TGTGCCACCAGCAGAGATCTGGCGAATACGAACTATGGCTACACCTTC. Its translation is CATSRDLANTNYGYTF.

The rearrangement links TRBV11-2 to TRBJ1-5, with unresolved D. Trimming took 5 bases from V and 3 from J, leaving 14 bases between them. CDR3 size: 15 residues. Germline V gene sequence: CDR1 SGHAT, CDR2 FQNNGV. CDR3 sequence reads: CASSPSGTFNQPQHF. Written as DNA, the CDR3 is TGTGCCAGCAGCCCATCGGGTACCTTCAATCAGCCCCAGCATTTT.

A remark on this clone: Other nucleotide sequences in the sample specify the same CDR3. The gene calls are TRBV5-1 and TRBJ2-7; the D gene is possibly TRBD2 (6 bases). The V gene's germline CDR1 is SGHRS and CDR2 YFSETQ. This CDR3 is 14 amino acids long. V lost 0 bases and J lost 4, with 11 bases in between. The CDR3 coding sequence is TGCGCCAGCAGCTTGGCGAGCGGGTTGTACGAGCAGTACTTC. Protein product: CASSLASGLYEQYF.

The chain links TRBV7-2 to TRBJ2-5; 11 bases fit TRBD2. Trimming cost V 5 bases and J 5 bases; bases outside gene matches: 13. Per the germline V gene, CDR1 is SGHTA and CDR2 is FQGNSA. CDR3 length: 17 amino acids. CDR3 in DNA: TGTGCCAGCAGCCGCACTAGCGGGAGTGGCGGGTATGAGACCCAGTACTTC. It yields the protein CASSRTSGSGGYETQYF.

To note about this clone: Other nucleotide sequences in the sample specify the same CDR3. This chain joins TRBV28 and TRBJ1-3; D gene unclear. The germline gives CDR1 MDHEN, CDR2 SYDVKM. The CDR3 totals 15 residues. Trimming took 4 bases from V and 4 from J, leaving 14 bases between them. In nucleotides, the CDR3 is TGTGCCAGCAGTTCCCCAAGCTCGTCGGGAAACACCATATATTTT. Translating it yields CASSSPSSSGNTIYF.

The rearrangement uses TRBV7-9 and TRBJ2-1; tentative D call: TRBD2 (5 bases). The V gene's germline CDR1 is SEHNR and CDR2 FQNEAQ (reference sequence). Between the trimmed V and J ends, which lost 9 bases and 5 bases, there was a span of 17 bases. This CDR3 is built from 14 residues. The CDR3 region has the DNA TGTGCCAGGAGCAAATTGGAGGTAGACAATGAGCAGTTCTTC. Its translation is CARSKLEVDNEQFF.

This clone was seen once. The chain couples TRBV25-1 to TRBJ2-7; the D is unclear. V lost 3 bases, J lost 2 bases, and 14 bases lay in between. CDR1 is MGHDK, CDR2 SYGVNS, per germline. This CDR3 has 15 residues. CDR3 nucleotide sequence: TGTGCCAGCAGTGATCCTACGGTACGAGCCTACGAGCAGTACTTC. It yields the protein CASSDPTVRAYEQYF.

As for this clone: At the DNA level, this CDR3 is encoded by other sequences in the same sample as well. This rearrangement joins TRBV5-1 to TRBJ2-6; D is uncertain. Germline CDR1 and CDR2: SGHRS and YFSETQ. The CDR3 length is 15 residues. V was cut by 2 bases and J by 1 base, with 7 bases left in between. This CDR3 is CASSLGNSGANVLTF. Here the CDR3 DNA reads TGCGCCAGCAGCTTAGGCAATTCTGGGGCCAACGTCCTGACTTTC.

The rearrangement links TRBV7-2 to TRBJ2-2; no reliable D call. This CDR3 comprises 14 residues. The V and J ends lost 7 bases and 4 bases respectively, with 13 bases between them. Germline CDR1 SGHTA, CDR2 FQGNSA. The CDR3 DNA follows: TGTGCCAGCATCCTCCGGTTTTCCACCGGGGAGCTGTTTTTT. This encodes CASILRFSTGELFF.

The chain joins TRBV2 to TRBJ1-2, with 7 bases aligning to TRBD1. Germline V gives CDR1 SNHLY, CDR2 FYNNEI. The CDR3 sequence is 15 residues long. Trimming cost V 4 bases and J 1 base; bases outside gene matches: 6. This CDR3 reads CASSGRQGLNYGYTF. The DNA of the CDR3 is TGTGCCAGCAGTGGACGACAGGGCCTTAACTATGGCTACACCTTC.

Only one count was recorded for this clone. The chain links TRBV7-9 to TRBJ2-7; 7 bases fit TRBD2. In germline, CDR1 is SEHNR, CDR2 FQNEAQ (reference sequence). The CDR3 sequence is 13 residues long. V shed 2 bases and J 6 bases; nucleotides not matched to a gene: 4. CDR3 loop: CASSLSGGGEQYF. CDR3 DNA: TGTGCCAGCAGCTTATCGGGAGGCGGCGAGCAGTACTTC.

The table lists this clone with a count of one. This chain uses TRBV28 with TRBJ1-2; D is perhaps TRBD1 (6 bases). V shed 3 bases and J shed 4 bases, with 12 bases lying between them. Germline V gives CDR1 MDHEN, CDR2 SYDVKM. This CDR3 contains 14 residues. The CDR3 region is CASSFIGRGYGYTF. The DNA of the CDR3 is TGTGCCAGCAGTTTTATTGGCAGGGGCTATGGCTACACCTTC.